This T cell receptor (beta chain) was sequenced for a study of shared T cell receptors in the human thymus (dated by TCRdb to about 2021). For the study in its entirety: The study investigated the way shared, self-reactive T-cell receptor alpha chains are produced in the human thymus.

About this clone: Its antigen target is currently unknown. Nothing much larger sits one base from this clone, and base qualities are not available.

Sequences SGHNT (CDR1) and YYREEE (CDR2) are obtained from the germline V gene (reference sequence). Measured from the cysteine to the phenylalanine, the CDR3 is 16 residues long. Of the read, only the CDR3 DNA is kept; its 48 bases are in frame from base 1. Compared with germline, V lacks 10 bases and J lacks 6 bases; bases without a gene match: 11. The library was made by the immunoSEQ multiplex PCR assay. TCRdb obtained this table from immuneACCESS and retained in-frame rearrangements with V and J assigned. These tables miss some clones; where compared with another copy, unresolved V genes account for less than half of the shortfall, and the remainder is unexplained. The sample table lists hundreds of thousands of clones, approximately 89% of them with a count of one. Clones ranked in the top ten supply about 0.0094% of the sample. The same specimen was also included in a second study, on human thymus T cells. According to the second study: The donors were immunologically healthy infants in Finland who had open corrective cardiac surgery for congenital heart defects. Thymus tissue was collected as surgical resects that were removed during corrective cardiac surgery. Both the thymic and the peripheral blood repertoires appeared to show biased V and J gene segment usage. Highly overlapping thymic TCR repertoires among unrelated individuals were reported in the related research. TCR alpha and beta repertoires from seven to nine infant thymus samples and a few related peripheral blood samples were characterized in the study. Donor ages ranged from roughly 6 to 250 days, and the cohort comprised roughly 6 male and two female infants. Thymocytes were released mechanically from tissue and stored at -70 °C as pellets of roughly 8.5-32 million cells. Genomic DNA was extracted from frozen cell pellets with a QIAsymphony instrument. The immunoSEQ multiplex PCR assay was used to amplify the TCRB and TCRAD loci from a standardized quantity of quality-controlled genomic DNA. The amplicons covered the V(D)J region and were long enough to include the CDR3 and to identify the V and J genes. Amplicon sequencing was performed on an Illumina platform through the commercial immunoSEQ service. Primer bias and sequencing errors were corrected as previously described, and TCRAD and TCRB were defined on the basis of the IMGT database. Analysis of the repertoires was done with immunoSEQ Analyzer 3.0 and VDJTools and included basic statistics, V/J segment usage, diversity estimates, rarefaction and pairwise overlap. To estimate diversity, the Chao1, ChaoE, Efron-Thisted, Shannon and inverse Simpson indices were applied, and diversity was also estimated on datasets down-sampled to the smallest sample. Repertoire overlap was assessed by strict matching of CDR3 nucleotide sequence, V gene and J gene, and clustering was done by Jaccard-based multidimensional scaling. On average, around 780,000 unique TCRB clonotypes were obtained from thymus samples, compared with approximately 84,000 from blood samples.

The origin of this receptor is a boy younger than two with a congenital heart defect. Donor details come from another sample of the same person, matched by shared clones. The V and J genes are TRBV5-4 and TRBJ2-2; TRBD2 matches 14 bases in the middle. Sequenced material: thymocytes. The DNA sequence is as follows: TGTGCCTCACGGACTAGCGGGAGGTCTGGCGCCGGGGAGCTGTTTTTT. Its translation is CASRTSGRSGAGELFF.